The 21 T cell receptor beta chains given below trace back to one sample, sequenced in a study of monozygotic twins with cystic fibrosis (dated by TCRdb to about 2021). Preparation of the library involved the immunoSEQ multiplex PCR assay. What TCRdb holds here is the immuneACCESS table cut down to in-frame rearrangements. Part of the clones is not present; checked against another copy, under half of the missing clones reflect an unresolved V gene, and the others are unexplained. The sample profile shows over 30,000 clones; around 90% of them were found once. Roughly 0.2% of the sample comes from the top ten. The sample was blood. Receptors originate from a boy between 2 and 15 years old with cystic fibrosis.

This CDR3 reads CASSHVTSGLSGDTQYF. The CDR3 bases are TGTGCCAGCAGTCACGTTACCTCAGGTTTGTCGGGAGATACGCAGTATTTT. The V and J genes are TRBV14 and TRBJ2-3; D gene ambiguous. There are 17 residues in the CDR3. Looked up from germline, CDR1 is SGHDN and CDR2 is FVKESK. Trimming left V 6 bases short and J 5 bases short, with 24 bases between.

CDR3 protein: CASSLDIQGDTEAFF. The DNA of the CDR3 is TGTGCCAGCAGCTTAGATATACAGGGAGACACTGAAGCTTTCTTT. This chain connects TRBV7-2 to TRBJ1-1, with D possibly being TRBD1 (6 bases). The ends were cut back, 1 base at V and 3 bases at J, with 12 bases in the middle. This CDR3 is 15 amino acids long. Germline V gives CDR1 SGHTA, CDR2 FQGNSA.

The chain combines TRBV29-1 with TRBJ2-7, with TRBD1 matching over 8 bases. Trimming removed 0 bases from V and 2 bases from J; junction bases left unmatched: 9. The CDR3 runs 16 residues. Germline V lookup: CDR1 SQVTM, CDR2 ANQGSEA. CDR3 amino acids: CSVEDVGRGRTYEQYF. CDR3 in DNA: TGCAGCGTTGAAGATGTGGGCAGGGGGCGCACCTACGAGCAGTACTTC.

This clone turned up a few times. The rearrangement joins TRBV6-5 to TRBJ1-4, with D hard to call. The V end was cut by 0 bases, the J end by 0 bases, with 5 bases between. Germline loops: CDR1 MNHEY, CDR2 SVGAGI. This CDR3 has 15 amino acids. The CDR3 DNA reads as TGTGCCAGCAGTTACTCACTGTCAACTAATGAAAAACTGTTTTTT. This sequence encodes CASSYSLSTNEKLFF.

The chain links TRBV18 to TRBJ1-2; D is uncertain. There are 15 residues in the CDR3. Per germline, CDR1 KGHSH and CDR2 LQKENI. V shed 1 base and J shed 8 bases, with 17 bases lying between them. The CDR3 reads CASSPQYMRERGYTF. The CDR3 DNA reads as TGTGCCAGCTCACCACAATATATGCGGGAGAGGGGCTACACCTTC.

The chain carries TRBV7-9 and TRBJ1-2, with D perhaps TRBD1 (5 bases). The CDR3 has 16 residues. V was trimmed by 1 base and J by 2 bases, leaving 14 bases between them. The germline CDR1 and CDR2 sequences are SEHNR and FQNEAQ (reference sequence). The CDR3 sequence: CASSLGWEDTNYGYTF. CDR3 bases: TGTGCCAGCAGCTTAGGGTGGGAGGACACGAACTATGGCTACACCTTC.

The chain is built from TRBV9 and TRBJ2-7; D is possibly TRBD1 (9 bases). CDR1 and CDR2 (germline): SGDLS, YYNGEE. The CDR3 is 15 residues long. V was pared by 4 bases and J by 6 bases, with 20 bases between. CDR3 sequence (DNA): TGTGCCAGCAGCCCGCGGGGGGACAGGGTAGGCGAGCAGTACTTC. Translation gives CASSPRGDRVGEQYF.

The chain is built from TRBV25-1 and TRBJ2-5; D gene ambiguous. Germline V gives CDR1 MGHDK, CDR2 SYGVNS. V was clipped by 5 bases and J by 2 bases, with 6 bases between them. The CDR3 spans 12 residues. The CDR3: CASSTFQETQYF. CDR3 coding DNA: TGTGCCAGCAGTACGTTTCAAGAGACCCAGTACTTC.

V gene TRBV29-1 combines with J gene TRBJ2-5; TRBD1 aligns across 7 bases. J was trimmed by 1 base and V by 5 bases; bases with no gene match: 22. CDR3 size: 19 residues. Germline V gives CDR1 SQVTM, CDR2 ANQGSEA. The CDR3 region has the DNA TGCAGCGTTCAACCAATCGGACAGGTGGCTTGGGCTGTCCAAGAGACCCAGTACTTC. It codes for CSVQPIGQVAWAVQETQYF.

The gene calls are TRBV6-5 and TRBJ2-7; no firm D call. The germline V gene has CDR1 MNHEY and CDR2 SVGAGI. Trimming cost V 0 bases and J 0 bases, with 12 bases left between them. The CDR3 spans 16 residues. The CDR3 reads CASSYSKGIHSYEQYF. DNA of the CDR3: TGTGCCAGCAGTTACTCGAAAGGGATCCACTCCTACGAGCAGTACTTC.

CDR3 sequence reads: CASSEYGVGGGEKLFF. The CDR3 DNA reads as TGTGCCAGCAGTGAATATGGTGTGGGAGGTGGTGAAAAACTGTTTTTT. V is TRBV6-1 and J is TRBJ1-4; D ambiguous. Germline lookup yields CDR1 MNHNS and CDR2 SASEGT. The length of the CDR3 is 16 residues. The V end was cut by 2 bases, the J end by 7 bases, with 17 bases between.

The chain is built from TRBV19 and TRBJ1-1; D unclear. With 4 bases removed from V and 6 bases from J, the gap between germline ends came to 9 bases. The V gene's germline CDR1 is LNHDA and CDR2 SQIVND (reference sequence). CDR3 length: 12 amino acids. CDR3 DNA: TGTGCCAGTAGTAACGGGGTACCTGAAGCTTTCTTT. Translation gives CASSNGVPEAFF. The whole variable domain, remainder taken from reference TRBV19 and TRBJ1-1, is DGGITQSPKYLFRKEGQNVTLSCEQNLNHDAMYWYRQDPGQGLRLIYYSQIVNDFQKGDIAEGYSVSREKKESFPLTVTSAQKNPTAFYLCASSNGVPEAFFGQGTRLTVV.

A note on this clone: Germline is not matched at one junction end, which may reflect a read error. The gene calls are TRBV6-5 and TRBJ2-7; no clear D. CDR1 is MNHEY and CDR2 is SVGAGI in the germline V gene. This CDR3 has 11 amino acids. The CDR3 DNA is TGTGCCAGCAGTTACTCCCACGAGCAGTACTTC. Translated: CASSYSHEQYF.

The V gene is TRBV21-1, the J gene TRBJ2-2; the table's D call, TRBD2, was not checked against the DNA. TRBV21-1 is a listed pseudogene. The CDR3 totals 17 residues. The CDR3 is CASSKPIGEWSTGELFF. The CDR3 DNA sequence: TGTGCCAGCAGCAAACCGATCGGGGAATGGAGCACCGGGGAGCTGTTTTTT.

The J gene is TRBJ2-1, the V gene TRBV29-1; D possibly uses TRBD1 or TRBD2 (5 bases each). CDR1 and CDR2 (germline): SQVTM, ANQGSEA. The CDR3 extends over 15 amino acids. Between the trimmed V and J ends, which lost 4 bases and 3 bases, there was a span of 16 bases. CDR3 DNA: TGCAGCGTTGTATCTGAGAGGGGAAGCTACAATGAGCAGTTCTTC. It is translated as CSVVSERGSYNEQFF.

The DNA of the CDR3 is TGTGCCAGCAGGACACAGGGGGCGGGCTCACCCCTCCACTTT. This sequence encodes CASRTQGAGSPLHF. The chain couples TRBV14 to TRBJ1-6; TRBD1 aligns across 9 bases. The CDR3 covers 14 residues. In germline, CDR1 is SGHDN, CDR2 FVKESK. The trim removed 6 bases at V and 10 bases at J, leaving 7 bases unmatched.

The chain joins TRBV19 to TRBJ1-5; 8 nucleotides line up with TRBD1. The germline V gene encodes CDR1 LNHDA and CDR2 SQIVND (reference sequence). V shed 3 bases, J shed 7 bases, and the junction held 8 bases outside the gene matches. CDR3 length equals 15 residues. The chain's CDR3 is CASSILDRGGQPQHF. DNA of the CDR3: TGTGCCAGTAGTATCTTAGACAGGGGTGGACAGCCCCAGCATTTT. The variable domain in full, completed from reference TRBV19 and TRBJ1-5, reads DGGITQSPKYLFRKEGQNVTLSCEQNLNHDAMYWYRQDPGQGLRLIYYSQIVNDFQKGDIAEGYSVSREKKESFPLTVTSAQKNPTAFYLCASSILDRGGQPQHFGDGTRLSIL.

The chain is built from TRBV4-3 and TRBJ1-4; D not certain. The germline V gene has CDR1 LGHNA and CDR2 YSLEER. The V end was cut by 3 bases, the J end by 4 bases, with 9 bases between. The CDR3 is 14 amino acids. CDR3 loop: CASSQARINEKLFF. Here the CDR3 DNA reads TGCGCCAGCAGCCAGGCCCGGATTAATGAAAAACTGTTTTTT.

J is TRBJ1-2 and V is TRBV5-1, with 7 positions matching TRBD1. J was trimmed by 4 bases and V by 4 bases; bases with no gene match: 4. Germline assignment: CDR1 SGHRS and CDR2 YFSETQ. The length of the CDR3 is 13 residues. CDR3 in amino acids: CASSRGTVYGYTF. The CDR3, as DNA: TGCGCCAGCAGCCGTGGGACAGTCTATGGCTACACCTTC.

This clone was picked up one time. The chain carries TRBV4-3 and TRBJ2-7, with 7 bases identical to TRBD2. With 0 bases clipped from V and 6 bases from J, the junction kept 14 bases outside the gene matches. Looked up from germline, CDR1 is LGHNA and CDR2 is YSLEER. The CDR3 spans 17 residues. As DNA, the CDR3 is TGCGCCAGCAGCCAAGATCTCGGGTCCAGCGGGGTAAGCGAGCAGTACTTC. Translated: CASSQDLGSSGVSEQYF.

The rearrangement links TRBV6-5 to TRBJ2-7, with 8 bases matching TRBD1. The CDR3 extends over 14 amino acids. In germline, CDR1 is MNHEY, CDR2 SVGAGI. J was trimmed by 5 bases and V by 7 bases; bases with no gene match: 10. CDR3 protein: CASNPGTGGHEQYF. The CDR3 region has the DNA TGTGCCAGCAACCCCGGGACAGGCGGCCACGAGCAGTACTTC.